This T cell receptor beta chain was identified during a study of T-cell memory formation after mild COVID-19. Study-wide findings and caveats: While clones contracting from day 15 to 85 were balanced between CD4 and CD8, later expanders leaned CD4+. The main location of contracting CD4+ clones was CM and EM, and that of contracting CD8+ clones was EMRA.

TCRdb analysed the 5' RACE reads with MiXCR anew, one entry per CDR3 protein. The data show 200,000 or so distinct CDR3 sequences, approximately 10% seen once. With V trimmed by 3 bases and J by 5 bases, 6 bases remained unmatched. This CDR3 comprises 15 residues. A word on this clonotype: Its antigen is unidentified.

The sequencing input was PBMCs or a T cell subset sorted from them (not recorded which). The TCR comes from a man younger than 35 who had mild COVID-19 (a few samples of this study predate the infection). Cell type and time point are not known. J is TRBJ2-3 and V is TRBV12-3 or TRBV12-4; 9 bases map to TRBD2. CDR3 region: CASSFAGGPRDTQYF. The CDR3 DNA reads as TGTGCCAGCAGTTTCGCGGGAGGGCCAAGAGATACGCAGTATTTT.